A single sample gave rise to the 10 T cell receptor beta chains below, sequenced in a study of T-cell memory formation after mild COVID-19. TCRdb processed the 5' RACE reads anew with MiXCR; each CDR3 protein has one entry. The data hold under 50,000 distinct CDR3 sequences, with roughly a quarter observed a single time. Sequencing used PBMCs or a T cell subset sorted from them (not recorded which). The receptors derive from a man aged 18 to 29 who had mild COVID-19 (a few samples of this study predate the infection). Cell type and time point are not known.

This clonotype has only a few counts. The rearrangement uses TRBV7-2 and TRBJ2-1; D possibly matches TRBD1 or TRBD2 (5 bases each). The V gene lost 1 base and the J gene lost 9 bases, with 13 bases spanning the gap. There are 14 residues in the CDR3. From germline, CDR1 is SGHTA and CDR2 FQGNSA. The CDR3 sequence: CASSLVGTPGEQFF. The CDR3 nucleotides are TGTGCCAGCAGCTTAGTGGGGACCCCCGGTGAGCAGTTCTTC.

This clonotype appeared a single time. The chain combines TRBV5-1 with TRBJ2-7, with D possibly called TRBD1 or TRBD2 (6 bases each). V was cut by 1 base and J by 7 bases, with 18 bases left in between. CDR1 is SGHRS, CDR2 YFSETQ, per germline. CDR3 size: 15 residues. DNA for the CDR3: TGCGCCAGCAGCTTGTTGGGGGGCAGCGTCCGGGAGCAGTACTTC. This translates into CASSLLGGSVREQYF. Drawing the rest from reference TRBV5-1 and TRBJ2-7, the complete variable domain is KAGVTQTPRYLIKTRGQQVTLSCSPISGHRSVSWYQQTPGQGLQFLFEYFSETQRNKGNFPGRFSGRQFSNSRSEMNVSTLELGDSALYLCASSLLGGSVREQYFGPGTRLTVT.

This clonotype was counted a few times. This sequence joins TRBV7-6 and TRBJ1-1; no reliable D call. V was cut by 2 bases and J by 4 bases, with 11 bases left in between. In germline, CDR1 is SGHVS, CDR2 FNYEAQ. The CDR3 runs to 14 residues. CDR3 loop: CASSLKGVGTEAFF. CDR3 nucleotides: TGTGCCAGCAGCTTAAAGGGAGTGGGCACTGAAGCTTTCTTT.

The rearrangement links TRBV5-1 to TRBJ2-1; 9 bases align to TRBD1. Germline trimming cut 2 bases from V and 1 base from J; bases unmatched to any gene: 4. The CDR3 runs to 16 residues. CDR1 SGHRS and CDR2 YFSETQ come from the germline V gene. The CDR3, as DNA: TGCGCCAGCAGCTTCGTGGGACAGGGTTCCTACAATGAGCAGTTCTTC. This gives the protein CASSFVGQGSYNEQFF.

The J gene is TRBJ2-6, the V gene TRBV6-2 or TRBV6-3, with D unclear. Per germline, CDR1 MNHEY and CDR2 SVGEGT. The CDR3 spans 16 residues. With 5 bases removed from V and 0 bases from J, the gap between germline ends came to 11 bases. CDR3 sequence (DNA): TGTGCCAGCAGTCCCCAAACCCCCTCTGGGGCCAACGTCCTGACTTTC. Its protein product is CASSPQTPSGANVLTF.

This chain joins TRBV29-1 and TRBJ2-5, with a possible D match to TRBD1 (6 bases). This CDR3 contains 17 residues. In germline, CDR1 is SQVTM, CDR2 ANQGSEA. V was pared by 3 bases and J by 1 base, with 21 bases between. The DNA of the CDR3 is TGCAGCGTTGAGAGTCAACAGGGAATTGGGTCCCAAGAGACCCAGTACTTC. This translates into CSVESQQGIGSQETQYF.

This clonotype was observed a handful of times. The V and J genes are TRBV7-2 and TRBJ2-7; D remains unclear. The V end lost 2 bases, the J end lost 3 bases, and 11 bases lay between the germline ends. The CDR3 extends over 14 amino acids. Germline V gene lookup returns CDR1 SGHTA and CDR2 FQGNSA. The CDR3 loop reads CASSLSDGGYEQYV. Here the CDR3 DNA reads TGTGCCAGCAGCTTAAGTGATGGCGGCTACGAGCAGTACGTC.

The chain carries TRBV6-5 and TRBJ1-4; perhaps TRBD1 as D (5 bases). The V end lost 3 bases, the J end lost 4 bases, and 9 bases lay between the germline ends. Germline V CDR1 and CDR2: MNHEY, SVGAGI. The CDR3 loop spans 14 amino acids. The CDR3 sequence: CASSYGGINEKLFF. The CDR3 nucleotides are TGTGCCAGCAGTTATGGGGGGATTAATGAAAAACTGTTTTTT.

The rearrangement uses TRBV13 and TRBJ2-2; D ambiguous. Trimming took off 2 bases at V and 8 bases at J, with 9 bases between the two ends. The CDR3 totals 13 residues. Germline loops: CDR1 PRHDT, CDR2 FYEKMQ (reference sequence). The CDR3 nucleotides read TGTGCCAGCAGCTTATCCCCCGGTGGGGAGCTGTTTTTT. Translation gives CASSLSPGGELFF.

The rearrangement links TRBV7-2 to TRBJ2-3; 11 bases line up with TRBD2. CDR1 SGHTA and CDR2 FQGNSA come from the germline V gene. The V segment lost 4 bases and the J segment 1 base; nucleotides outside the gene matches: 4. This CDR3 region has 16 residues. The CDR3 DNA follows: TGTGCCAGCAGCTGGGTAGCGGGGGGGGGCACAGATACGCAGTATTTT. Translated: CASSWVAGGGTDTQYF.